This T cell receptor beta chain was identified during a study of CD8 T cells in ankylosing spondylitis. Scientists made TCR beta libraries using quantitative 5'-RACE with molecular barcodes. Using its own MiXCR run on the 5' RACE reads, TCRdb lists one record per CDR3 protein. Here the sample spans a few hundred thousand distinct CDR3 sequences, roughly a tenth being singletons. Concerning this clonotype itself: Its antigen is currently unknown.

Broader study findings: Past research had described some motif variants in reactive arthritis synovial fluid and blood.

The CDR3 is made up of 11 amino acids. Germline CDR1 and CDR2: LGHDT and YNNKEL (reference sequence). Trimming shortened V by 3 bases and J by 8 bases, and 6 bases separated the two germline ends. Sequenced: blood, either unsorted or a sorted T cell fraction (not recorded which). This sequence originates from a male donor with ankylosing spondylitis or in good health (not recorded which). The V and J genes are TRBV3-1 and TRBJ2-3; D ambiguous. In nucleotides, the CDR3 is TGTGCCAGCAGCCAGCCGGGTACGCAGTATTTT. Protein sequence: CASSQPGTQYF.